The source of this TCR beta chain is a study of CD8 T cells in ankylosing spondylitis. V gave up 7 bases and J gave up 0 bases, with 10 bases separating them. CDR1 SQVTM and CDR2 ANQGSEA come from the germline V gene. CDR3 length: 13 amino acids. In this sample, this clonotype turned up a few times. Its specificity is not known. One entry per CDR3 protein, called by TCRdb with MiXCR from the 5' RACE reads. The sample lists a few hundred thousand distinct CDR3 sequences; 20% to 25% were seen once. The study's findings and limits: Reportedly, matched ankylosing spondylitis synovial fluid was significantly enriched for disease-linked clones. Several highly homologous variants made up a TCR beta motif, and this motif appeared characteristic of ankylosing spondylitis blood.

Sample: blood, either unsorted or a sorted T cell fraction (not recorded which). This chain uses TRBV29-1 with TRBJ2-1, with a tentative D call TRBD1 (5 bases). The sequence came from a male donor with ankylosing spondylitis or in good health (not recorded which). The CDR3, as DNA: TGCAGCGCCCCAGGGTACTCCTACAATGAGCAGTTCTTC. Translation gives CSAPGYSYNEQFF.